Listed below are T cell receptor beta chains from one sample, sequenced in a study of blood T cell repertoires in COVID-19. Generated by immunoSEQ multiplex PCR, the TCRdb table keeps only in-frame clones and is missing some. Among some 260,000 clones listed, roughly 90% were seen once. The sequencing sample was made of PBMCs or T cells enriched from blood (not recorded which). The receptors stem from a man aged 35 to 55 who had recovered from COVID-19. The CDR3 runs from the conserved cysteine through the conserved F or W. A D gene is named only where the DNA matches it firmly. Clone size is shown for a subset of rows, as once, few, many or a class of expanded clone.

clone size | D gene | J gene | V gene | CDR3 protein | CDR3 DNA
once | NA | TRBJ1-1 | TRBV7-9 | CASSSIPDTYTEAFF | TGTGCCAGCAGCTCAATACCGGACACCTACACTGAAGCTTTCTTT
once | NA | TRBJ1-5 | TRBV7-9 | CASSFWRGPEGNQPQHF | TGTGCCAGCAGCTTTTGGAGGGGCCCCGAGGGCAATCAGCCCCAGCATTTT
few | TRBD2 | TRBJ2-2 | TRBV25-1 | CASSELGGANTGELFF | TGTGCCAGCAGTGAATTGGGAGGGGCAAACACCGGGGAGCTGTTTTTT
few | TRBD1 | TRBJ1-4 | TRBV6-6 | CASRPPTGSTNEKLFF | TGTGCCAGCAGACCACCGACAGGGTCAACTAATGAAAAACTGTTTTTT
once | TRBD2 | TRBJ2-1 | TRBV28 | CASSLGRSGPYNEQFF | TGTGCCAGCAGTTTAGGCCGTAGCGGGCCCTACAATGAGCAGTTCTTC
NA | TRBD1 | TRBJ2-7 | TRBV3-1/TRBV3-2 | CASSPRTGAAYEQYF | TGTGCCAGCAGCCCCCGGACAGGGGCCGCCTACGAGCAGTACTTC
NA | NA | TRBJ2-6 | TRBV6-5 | CASSYTGQWAANVLTF | TGTGCCAGCAGTTACACCGGACAGTGGGCAGCCAACGTCCTGACTTTC
NA | NA | TRBJ2-6 | TRBV7-9 | CASSLALSTGANVLTF | TGTGCCAGCAGCTTAGCGTTGAGTACTGGGGCCAACGTCCTGACTTTC
NA | NA | TRBJ2-1 | TRBV29-1 | CSAREGEQFF | TGCAGCGCCCGTGAGGGTGAGCAGTTCTTC
NA | NA | TRBJ1-4 | TRBV12-5 | CASGESATNEKLFF | TGTGCTAGTGGTGAGAGTGCAACTAATGAAAAACTGTTTTTT
NA | NA | TRBJ1-5 | TRBV4-3 | CASSPYWQVGSNQPQHF | TGCGCCAGCAGCCCTTATTGGCAGGTCGGTAGCAATCAGCCCCAGCATTTT
NA | NA | TRBJ2-1 | TRBV28 | CASYTGNEQFF | TGTGCCAGCTATACGGGTAATGAGCAGTTCTTC
NA | TRBD1 | TRBJ1-1 | TRBV5-4 | CASSRQGAHTEAFF | TGTGCCAGCAGCCGACAGGGGGCGCACACTGAAGCTTTCTTT
NA | TRBD2 | TRBJ2-5 | TRBV30 | CAWSQWGGETQYF | TGTGCCTGGAGTCAGTGGGGGGGGGAGACCCAGTACTTC
NA | NA | TRBJ1-3 | TRBV28 | CASSLVRQRGNTIYF | TGTGCCAGCAGTTTAGTTAGACAACGGGGAAACACCATATATTTT
NA | NA | TRBJ2-7 | TRBV15 | CATSRDFIRQAGNEQYF | TGTGCCACCAGCAGAGATTTTATAAGACAGGCGGGTAACGAGCAGTACTTC
NA | NA | TRBJ2-5 | TRBV7-9 | CASSHGQNEETQYF | TGTGCCAGCAGCCATGGACAGAATGAAGAGACCCAGTACTTC
NA | NA | TRBJ2-3 | TRBV9 | CASSISGTDTQYF | TGTGCCAGCAGCATATCGGGCACAGATACGCAGTATTTT
NA | NA | TRBJ1-2 | TRBV6-5 | CASSYSIGGYYGYTF | TGTGCCAGCAGTTACTCGATCGGAGGGTACTATGGCTACACCTTC
NA | NA | TRBJ2-2 | TRBV29-1 | CSVGHPNTGELFF | TGCAGCGTTGGACACCCGAACACCGGGGAGCTGTTTTTT
NA | NA | TRBJ1-2 | TRBV18 | CASSPPSVRGTYYGYTF | TGTGCCAGCTCACCACCGTCCGTACGAGGAACTTACTATGGCTACACCTTC
NA | NA | TRBJ2-7 | TRBV10-2 | CASSVQGYEQYF | TGCGCCAGCAGTGTCCAGGGCTACGAGCAGTACTTC
NA | NA | TRBJ2-6 | TRBV7-9 | CAVDSGANSGANVLTF | TGTGCTGTAGACTCAGGGGCAAACTCTGGGGCCAACGTCCTGACTTTC
NA | TRBD2 | TRBJ2-5 | TRBV7-3 | CASSANPGLAGQETQYF | TGTGCCAGCAGCGCAAACCCGGGACTAGCGGGCCAAGAGACCCAGTACTTC
NA | NA | TRBJ2-7 | TRBV12-3/TRBV12-4 | CASSSWAELRYF | TGTGCCAGCAGTTCTTGGGCCGAGCTACGGTACTTC
once | TRBD1 | TRBJ2-5 | TRBV18 | CASSLRDSQETQYF | TGTGCCAGCTCACTACGGGACAGTCAAGAGACCCAGTACTTC
NA | NA | TRBJ1-2 | TRBV27 | CASSFLTDYGYTF | TGTGCCAGCAGTTTTCTTACAGATTATGGCTACACCTTC
once | TRBD1 | TRBJ1-2 | TRBV7-2 | CASSNINRRGQGDGYTF | TGTGCCAGCAGTAACATCAACCGTCGGGGACAGGGGGATGGCTACACCTTC
NA | NA | TRBJ2-2 | TRBV11-3 | CASSGYSTGELFF | TGTGCCAGCAGCGGATACAGCACCGGGGAGCTGTTTTTT
NA | TRBD1 | TRBJ2-7 | TRBV5-5 | CASSEDRGKYEQYF | TGTGCCAGCAGCGAGGACAGGGGGAAATACGAGCAGTACTTC
once | NA | TRBJ1-2 | TRBV5-1 | CASSSGEVGYGYTF | TGCGCCAGCAGTTCCGGGGAGGTTGGCTATGGCTACACCTTC
NA | TRBD1 | TRBJ1-3 | TRBV11-3 | CASTTGTGGGNTIYF | TGTGCCAGTACGACCGGGACAGGGGGCGGAAACACCATATATTTT
NA | TRBD1 | TRBJ1-2 | TRBV29-1 | CSVGHRGGYTF | TGCAGCGTTGGGCACAGGGGGGGCTACACCTTC
NA | NA | TRBJ1-5 | TRBV6-5 | CASSFSVSNQPQHF | TGTGCCAGCAGTTTTTCAGTTAGCAATCAGCCCCAGCATTTT
NA | TRBD2 | TRBJ2-5 | TRBV18 | CASSRTSGSRGETQYF | TGTGCCAGCTCACGGACTAGCGGGAGTCGGGGAGAGACCCAGTACTTC
once | NA | TRBJ1-4 | TRBV11-2 | CASSPTDSLSEKLFF | TGTGCCAGCAGCCCGACCGACAGCCTCAGTGAAAAACTGTTTTTT
NA | TRBD1 | TRBJ2-7 | TRBV9 | CASSVRTGPHEQYF | TGTGCCAGCAGCGTGAGGACAGGGCCACACGAGCAGTACTTC
NA | TRBD1 | TRBJ1-3 | TRBV5-1 | CASSLQGVDSGNTIYF | TGCGCCAGCAGCTTACAGGGGGTGGACTCTGGAAACACCATATATTTT
NA | TRBD1 | TRBJ2-2 | TRBV7-3 | CASSIPGTGITGELFF | TGTGCCAGCAGTATACCCGGGACAGGGATCACCGGGGAGCTGTTTTTT
once | TRBD2 | TRBJ2-2 | TRBV7-8 | CASSLAGGRAPGELFF | TGTGCCAGCAGCTTAGCTGGCGGGAGGGCCCCCGGGGAGCTGTTTTTT
NA | TRBD1 | TRBJ2-7 | TRBV3-1/TRBV3-2 | CASTRTGGLEQYF | TGTGCCAGCACACGGACAGGGGGCCTCGAGCAGTACTTC
NA | NA | TRBJ2-7 | TRBV4-2 | CASSLGQWVYEQYF | TGTGCCAGCAGCCTTGGACAGTGGGTCTACGAGCAGTACTTC
NA | TRBD2 | TRBJ2-2 | TRBV3-1/TRBV3-2 | CASSQLSGGATTGELFF | TGTGCCAGCAGCCAACTTAGCGGGGGCGCCACCACCGGGGAGCTGTTTTTT
NA | TRBD1 | TRBJ1-6 | TRBV19 | CASSTRQGDLGSPLHF | TGTGCCAGTAGTACGCGACAGGGGGATTTGGGTTCACCCCTCCACTTT
NA | NA | TRBJ1-5 | TRBV18 | CASSPKKTISNQPQHF | TGTGCCAGCTCACCAAAGAAGACAATCTCGAATCAGCCCCAGCATTTT
NA | NA | TRBJ2-7 | TRBV25-1 | CASTRDLGEQYF | TGTGCCAGCACCAGGGATTTGGGGGAGCAGTACTTC
NA | NA | TRBJ1-5 | TRBV12-3/TRBV12-4 | CASRSQDNQPQHF | TGTGCCAGCAGATCGCAGGACAATCAGCCCCAGCATTTT
NA | NA | TRBJ1-5 | TRBV27 | CASSFITEVYQPQHF | TGTGCCAGCAGTTTCATCACAGAAGTCTATCAGCCCCAGCATTTT
NA | TRBD2 | TRBJ2-1 | TRBV4-2 | CASSPAGLAGGGYNEQFF | TGTGCCAGCAGCCCGGCAGGACTAGCGGGAGGGGGATACAATGAGCAGTTCTTC
NA | NA | TRBJ1-5 | TRBV7-2 | CASSFRGLTNSNQPQHF | TGTGCCAGCAGCTTTCGGGGTTTGACAAATAGCAATCAGCCCCAGCATTTT
NA | TRBD2 | TRBJ2-3 | TRBV24-1 | CATSDKGLAGVRF | TGTGCCACCAGTGATAAGGGACTAGCGGGAGTACGTTTT
NA | TRBD2 | TRBJ2-1 | TRBV7-3 | CASSTLAVAGYNEQFF | TGTGCCAGCAGCACCCTAGCGGTGGCGGGCTACAATGAGCAGTTCTTC
few | TRBD2 | TRBJ2-1 | TRBV6-6 | CASSYGRGINEQFF | TGTGCCAGCAGTTACGGGCGGGGGATAAATGAGCAGTTCTTC
NA | NA | TRBJ1-1 | TRBV4-1 | CASSLALGQGNTEAFF | TGCGCCAGCAGCCTTGCCCTGGGACAAGGGAACACTGAAGCTTTCTTT
NA | NA | TRBJ1-4 | TRBV11-2 | CASSSEVQARGEKLFF | TGTGCCAGCAGCTCCGAAGTACAGGCCAGGGGTGAAAAACTGTTTTTT